This entry features one TCR beta chain sequence. Its antigen is as yet unknown. This sample is part of a study of Tregs in tolerant kidney transplant recipients. Notes on the study in general: Tolerant patients' donor-specific Tregs expanded beyond overall Tregs, suggesting antigen-driven growth.

The length of the CDR3 is 13 residues. Data came from immunoSEQ multiplex PCR; TCRdb stores just in-frame clones and leaves some out. The sample consists of tens of thousands of clones, around 93% of them appearing once. Mixed chimerism was transient after nonmyeloablative marrow transplants from related graft donors. The TCR sequence derives from a human patient who received a combined kidney and bone marrow transplant. Some T cells may be the graft donor's. The J gene is TRBJ2-7, the V gene TRBV21-1; no DNA check was done on the table's D call, TRBD2. TRBV21-1 is a known pseudogene. The material was CD8+ T cells from blood (PBMCs), obtained 24 months after the transplant. Here the CDR3 reads CASPGRESHEQYF. Here the CDR3 DNA reads TGTGCCAGCCCAGGACGGGAGTCCCACGAGCAGTACTTC.